The entry below gives a single T cell receptor beta chain sequence along with its context. The record originates from a study of CD8+ T cells in alopecia areata. The CDR3 consists of 16 residues. The germline V and J ends were trimmed by 3 bases and 1 base, with 16 bases remaining between them. Germline CDR1 SGHRS, CDR2 YFSETQ. In each case, RNA was isolated and then reverse transcribed into cDNA as the sequencing template. TCRdb keeps only in-frame clones here, not all; method: immunoSEQ multiplex PCR. The repertoire consists of around 120,000 clones, with more than 30% occurring once and the leading ten covering 2.5% to 3.5%.

The V gene is TRBV5-1, the J gene TRBJ1-1; D may be TRBD1 (6 bases). The specimen sequenced was CD4+ T cells sorted from blood. The receptor was derived from a human donor with alopecia areata. The DNA of the CDR3 is TGCGCCAGCAGCTACGAACACAGGGTGAGGAACACTGAAGCTTTCTTT. The encoded protein is CASSYEHRVRNTEAFF.